The rows below give T cell receptor beta chains drawn from one sample of a study of blood T cell repertoires in COVID-19. Measured with immunoSEQ multiplex PCR; TCRdb has only the in-frame clones, and not every one. The table has 200,000 to 250,000 clones, under 90% seen once. The sequenced sample was PBMCs or T cells enriched from blood (not recorded which). Receptors originate from a middle-aged man who had recovered from COVID-19. Both conserved end residues are part of each CDR3. The D gene is left open where the match is weak. Some rows have no size entry. The others give once, few or many, or a class for an expanded clone.

d_call	v_call	clone_size	j_call	cdr3_aa	cdr3_nt
-	TRBV2	-	TRBJ1-6	CASLGGEDPDSPLHF	TGTGCCAGCTTAGGGGGGGAGGATCCGGATTCACCCCTCCACTTT
TRBD2	TRBV4-1	-	TRBJ2-1	CASSQEGAGVLYNEQFF	TGCGCCAGCAGCCAAGAAGGTGCGGGGGTACTCTACAATGAGCAGTTCTTC
TRBD1	TRBV7-7	-	TRBJ2-7	CASSLGQGVEEQYF	TGTGCTAGCAGCTTAGGGCAGGGGGTAGAGGAGCAGTACTTC
-	TRBV5-4	-	TRBJ2-1	CASSGGGGVDEQFF	TGTGCCAGCAGTGGGGGAGGGGGTGTCGATGAGCAGTTCTTC
-	TRBV6-4	-	TRBJ1-2	CAGGSGNYGYTF	TGTGCCGGCGGGTCGGGGAACTATGGCTACACCTTC
TRBD2	TRBV2	-	TRBJ2-2	CASRGLAGANTGELFF	TGTGCCAGCAGGGGACTAGCGGGAGCTAACACCGGGGAGCTGTTTTTT
-	TRBV11-3	-	TRBJ2-1	CASSLQLGEQFF	TGTGCCAGCAGCTTACAACTCGGTGAGCAGTTCTTC
-	TRBV5-6	once	TRBJ2-7	CASSPMGRYEQYF	TGTGCCAGCAGCCCAATGGGGAGGTACGAGCAGTACTTC
-	TRBV3-1/TRBV3-2	-	TRBJ2-4	CASSQDVTGWRKNIQYF	TGTGCCAGCAGCCAAGATGTCACAGGGTGGAGGAAAAACATTCAGTACTTC
-	TRBV27	-	TRBJ2-1	CASTYAGNNEQFF	TGTGCCAGCACCTACGCCGGGAACAATGAGCAGTTCTTC
-	TRBV29-1	-	TRBJ2-6	CSVTVSGANVLTF	TGCAGCGTAACAGTGTCTGGGGCCAACGTCCTGACTTTC
-	TRBV30	-	TRBJ1-5	CAWDGGEQGQPQHF	TGTGCCTGGGACGGGGGGGAGCAAGGTCAGCCCCAGCATTTT
-	TRBV5-4	once	TRBJ1-4	CASSLDRVNEKLFF	TGTGCCAGCAGCTTGGACAGGGTTAATGAAAAACTGTTTTTT
-	TRBV7-6	-	TRBJ1-5	CASSLSSNQPQHF	TGTGCCAGCAGCTTAAGCAGCAATCAGCCCCAGCATTTT
-	TRBV27	-	TRBJ1-2	CASSLSSLNYGYTF	TGTGCCAGCAGTTTATCTTCCCTTAACTATGGCTACACCTTC
-	TRBV5-4	few	TRBJ1-1	CASSLGVRENTEAFF	TGTGCCAGCAGCTTGGGAGTCAGGGAGAACACTGAAGCTTTCTTT
-	TRBV11-3	-	TRBJ2-3	CASSSEASTDTQYF	TGTGCCAGCAGCTCGGAGGCGAGCACAGATACGCAGTATTTT
-	TRBV6-5	-	TRBJ1-1	CASRQRVNTEAFF	TGTGCCAGCAGGCAACGGGTGAACACTGAAGCTTTCTTT
TRBD1	TRBV27	many	TRBJ1-2	CASSFGQGDSYYGYTF	TGTGCCAGCAGTTTCGGACAGGGGGACAGCTACTATGGCTACACCTTC
TRBD1	TRBV7-6	-	TRBJ1-6	CASSLWDSNNSPLHF	TGTGCCAGCAGCTTATGGGACAGTAATAATTCACCCCTCCACTTT
TRBD1	TRBV28	-	TRBJ1-5	CASSPGGPRDNQPQHF	TGTGCCAGCAGCCCAGGGGGCCCGCGGGATAATCAGCCCCAGCATTTT
-	TRBV9	-	TRBJ2-1	CASSVGLAESNEQFF	TGTGCCAGCAGCGTAGGATTAGCCGAAAGCAATGAGCAGTTCTTC
TRBD1	TRBV7-8	-	TRBJ2-7	CASSQGQLPDEQYF	TGTGCCAGCAGCCAGGGACAGCTGCCCGACGAGCAGTACTTC
-	TRBV5-5	-	TRBJ2-1	CASSFRGGVSYNEQFF	TGTGCCAGCAGCTTTCGTGGGGGCGTCTCCTACAATGAGCAGTTCTTC
-	TRBV9	-	TRBJ1-1	CASSVAWNTEAFF	TGTGCCAGCAGCGTAGCCTGGAACACTGAAGCTTTCTTT